Described below is a single T cell receptor (beta chain) sequence and its context. Its antigen is not known. This entry comes from a study of T-cell memory formation after mild COVID-19. Study-wide background: Each donor largely had its own TCR clusters.

Per the germline V gene, CDR1 is KGHDR and CDR2 is SFDVKD. The J segment lost 2 bases and the V segment lost 4 bases, leaving 7 bases of the junction unmatched. The CDR3 extends over 16 amino acids. The authors produced TCR alpha and TCR beta cDNA libraries with sample barcodes and UMIs by 5'RACE using constant-segment primers. TCRdb re-called the 5' RACE reads with MiXCR, one entry per CDR3 protein. The data hold roughly 170,000 distinct CDR3 sequences, with about a fifth observed a single time. General study findings and limits: Later expanders leaned CD4+, whereas day 15 to 85 contracting clones were balanced CD4/CD8.

The specimen sequenced was PBMCs or a T cell subset sorted from them (not recorded which). The sequence was obtained from an adult woman who had mild COVID-19 (a few samples of this study predate the infection). Cell type and time point are not known. The chain employs TRBV24-1 and TRBJ2-5, with 9 positions matching TRBD1. The CDR3 sequence: CATSETGTGSQETQYF. The CDR3 DNA sequence: TGTGCCACCAGTGAGACCGGGACAGGGTCTCAAGAGACCCAGTACTTC.